Sequencing of this T cell receptor beta chain was carried out in a study of shared clonotypes between healthy human individuals. As for this clone: No antigen is known for it.

Assay used: immunoSEQ multiplex PCR; TCRdb lists only in-frame clones, some missing. There are 630,000 or so clones in the sample; nearly 98% occur only once, and 0.3% to 0.35% lies in the top ten. Naive CD8 cells, CD45RO-negative and positively selected for CCR7, excluded terminally differentiated effector memory CD45RA+ cells. Whole-study findings and limits: Relative to their counterparts shared across all four donors, non-shared clonotypes exhibited diminished generation probabilities.

Sequenced material: naive CD8+ T cells sorted from blood. The clonotype originates from a man aged 30-40 years in good health.

The CDR3 DNA reads as TGTGCCAGCAGTTTCGCGGGAGGCGGTGAAAAACTGTTTTTT. Protein: CASSFAGGGEKLFF. V and J are TRBV27 and TRBJ1-4; D is unclear. The germline CDR1 and CDR2 sequences are MNHEY and SMNVEV (reference sequence). V was shortened by 3 bases and J by 7 bases, with 12 bases between the two germline ends. The CDR3 loop spans 14 amino acids.